This entry lists 14 T cell receptor beta chains sequenced from one sample in a study of OX40 agonist ivuxolimab in advanced cancers. Repertoires were generated with immunoSEQ multiplex PCR, while TCRdb's copy carries only in-frame clones and drops some. This repertoire shows about 61,000 clones, approximately 90% found once; its top ten account for 1.5% to 2%. The starting material was CD4+ or CD8+ T cells sorted from blood, obtained in a trial of the OX40 agonist ivuxolimab. Receptors originate from an adult with an advanced solid tumor such as melanoma, head and neck, liver or kidney cancer.

The gene calls are TRBV28 and TRBJ1-2, with TRBD1 as a possible D gene (5 bases). CDR1 and CDR2 from the germline V gene are MDHEN and SYDVKM. The CDR3 loop spans 18 amino acids. V lost 5 bases, J lost 1 base, and 23 bases lay in between. CDR3 DNA sequence: TGTGCCAGCAGTCTCGGGGGAGCCCTCATAGGCATTAACTATGGCTACACCTTC. It translates to CASSLGGALIGINYGYTF.

The V and J genes are TRBV28 and TRBJ1-6; TRBD1 matches 8 bases. The CDR3 sequence is 15 residues long. V lost 4 bases and J lost 6; bases outside the gene matches: 5. CDR1 is MDHEN and CDR2 is SYDVKM in the germline V gene. The CDR3 loop reads CASSSGQGFNSPLHF. DNA of the CDR3: TGTGCCAGCAGTTCAGGACAGGGTTTTAATTCACCCCTCCACTTT.

Only a few counts were recorded for this clone. V is TRBV11-2 and J is TRBJ2-1; 9 bases align to TRBD2. The V segment lost 5 bases and the J segment 2 bases; nucleotides outside the gene matches: 4. Germline V gene lookup returns CDR1 SGHAT and CDR2 FQNNGV. The CDR3 extends over 15 amino acids. CDR3: CASSARLAAYNEQFF. The CDR3 region has the DNA TGTGCCAGCAGCGCAAGACTAGCGGCCTACAATGAGCAGTTCTTC.

The CDR3 loop reads CAWSFGGSEKLFF. CDR3 nucleotide sequence: TGTGCCTGGAGTTTTGGGGGAAGTGAAAAACTGTTTTTT. The rearrangement uses TRBV30 and TRBJ1-4; maybe TRBD1 (5 bases). Germline CDR1 reads GTSNPN; CDR2 reads SVGIG (reference sequence). The V end was cut by 2 bases, the J end by 7 bases, with 11 bases between. This CDR3 is built from 13 residues.

The chain is built from TRBV18 and TRBJ2-7, with TRBD2 matching 8 bases. The CDR3 is made up of 16 amino acids. With V trimmed by 6 bases and J by 2 bases, 12 bases remained unmatched. Germline CDR1 reads KGHSH; CDR2 reads LQKENI. In nucleotides, the CDR3 is TGTGCCAGCTCCCCGTTGAGCGGGGGAAGCCCCTACGAGCAGTACTTC. It specifies CASSPLSGGSPYEQYF. Based on the CDR3 plus reference TRBV18 and TRBJ2-7, the full variable domain is NAGVMQNPRHLVRRRGQEARLRCSPMKGHSHVYWYRQLPEEGLKFMVYLQKENIIDESGMPKERFSAEFPKEGPSILRIQQVVRGDSAAYFCASSPLSGGSPYEQYFGPGTRLTVT.

V is TRBV19 and J is TRBJ1-1, with D possibly matching TRBD1 (5 bases). Germline-derived CDR1 and CDR2 are LNHDA and SQIVND (reference sequence). CDR3 length: 14 amino acids. V shed 3 bases and J shed 1 base, with 9 bases lying between them. This CDR3 reads CASSIVQGNTEAFF. The CDR3 region has the DNA TGTGCCAGTAGTATTGTCCAGGGGAACACTGAAGCTTTCTTT.

The V gene is TRBV5-1, the J gene TRBJ2-1; D tentatively fits TRBD1 or TRBD2 (5 bases each). Germline V gene sequence: CDR1 SGHRS, CDR2 YFSETQ. The V end was cut by 1 base, the J end by 5 bases, with 13 bases between. This CDR3 has 15 amino acids. CDR3: CASSLSSGRHNEQFF. CDR3 in DNA: TGCGCCAGCAGCTTGTCGTCAGGGAGACACAATGAGCAGTTCTTC. The variable domain in full, with the rest retrieved from reference TRBV5-1 and TRBJ2-1, is KAGVTQTPRYLIKTRGQQVTLSCSPISGHRSVSWYQQTPGQGLQFLFEYFSETQRNKGNFPGRFSGRQFSNSRSEMNVSTLELGDSALYLCASSLSSGRHNEQFFGPGTRLTVL.

The V gene is TRBV7-8, the J gene TRBJ2-7, with 9 nucleotides matching TRBD2. After removal of 1 base from V and 3 bases from J, the junction contained 1 base not matched to a gene. The CDR3 covers 14 residues. From germline, CDR1 is SGHVS and CDR2 FQNEAQ. The CDR3 loop reads CASSLGTSDYEQYF. As DNA, the CDR3 is TGTGCCAGCAGCTTAGGGACTAGCGACTACGAGCAGTACTTC.

This chain links TRBV5-4 with TRBJ1-1; D possibly corresponds to TRBD1 (5 bases). The ends were cut back, 2 bases at V and 5 bases at J, with 16 bases in the middle. The CDR3 extends over 15 amino acids. Per the germline V gene, CDR1 is SGHNT and CDR2 is YYREEE (reference sequence). CDR3 protein: CASSFFGQGTTEAFF. CDR3 coding DNA: TGTGCCAGCAGCTTTTTTGGTCAGGGAACAACTGAAGCTTTCTTT.

The rearrangement joins TRBV6-1 to TRBJ2-3, with 7 nucleotides matching TRBD1. The germline V gene encodes CDR1 MNHNS and CDR2 SASEGT. Unmatched junction bases numbered 7, after V lost 6 bases and J lost 4 bases. The CDR3 runs to 14 residues. The CDR3 region has the DNA TGTGCCAGCAGAGACTACAGGGGTGCAGATACGCAGTATTTT. Protein sequence: CASRDYRGADTQYF.

The chain carries TRBV10-3 and TRBJ2-3; 7 bases are a match to TRBD2. This CDR3 comprises 14 residues. Trimming at V came to 2 bases and at J to 1 base, leaving 0 bases not matched to a gene. Germline assignment: CDR1 ENHRY and CDR2 SYGVKD. The CDR3 sequence is CAISERGGTDTQYF. In nucleotides, the CDR3 is TGTGCCATCAGTGAGCGGGGGGGCACAGATACGCAGTATTTT.

V and J are TRBV19 and TRBJ1-1; D unclear. This CDR3 comprises 12 residues. V gave up 4 bases and J gave up 1 base, with 4 bases separating them. CDR1 LNHDA and CDR2 SQIVND come from the germline V gene (reference sequence). The CDR3 sequence: CASSSENTEAFF. CDR3 sequence (DNA): TGTGCCAGTAGTAGCGAGAACACTGAAGCTTTCTTT.

V gene TRBV6-4 combines with J gene TRBJ2-3, with 7 positions matching TRBD1. After removal of 2 bases from V and 3 bases from J, the junction contained 2 bases not matched to a gene. CDR3 length equals 14 residues. Germline V gene sequence: CDR1 MRHNA, CDR2 SNTAGT. CDR3 sequence: CASSDQGQTDTQYF. In DNA form, the CDR3 reads TGTGCCAGCAGTGACCAGGGACAGACAGATACGCAGTATTTT.

The chain couples TRBV30 to TRBJ1-5; D is unclear. V was pared by 0 bases and J by 4 bases, with 7 bases between. This CDR3 has 13 amino acids. Germline CDR1 and CDR2: GTSNPN and SVGIG (reference sequence). CDR3 sequence reads: CAWSVTENQPQHF. In DNA, the CDR3 is TGTGCCTGGAGTGTAACAGAGAATCAGCCCCAGCATTTT.